The 17 T cell receptor beta chains in this list originate from one sample, sequenced in a study of cytomegalovirus exposure and HLA in healthy donors. Using immunoSEQ multiplex PCR, the repertoire was profiled, and TCRdb retains in-frame clones only, with some absent. The data hold 250,000 to 400,000 clones, with nearly 90% observed a single time. Sequencing was performed on PBMCs. These receptors were taken from a man between 25 and 39 years old in good health and CMV-seronegative.

The chain links TRBV18 to TRBJ2-3; D is possibly TRBD1 (6 bases). V lost 3 bases, J lost 4 bases, and 11 bases lay in between. The CDR3 spans 14 residues. CDR1 is KGHSH and CDR2 is LQKENI in the germline V gene. The CDR3 nucleotides read TGTGCCAGCTCACCGGGCAGGGGTGCAGATACGCAGTATTTT. Translated: CASSPGRGADTQYF.

This clone was observed a few times. The rearrangement uses TRBV29-1 and TRBJ2-2; 7 bases are a match to TRBD1. Germline values: CDR1 SQVTM, CDR2 ANQGSEA. The CDR3 is 14 residues long. The V segment lost 4 bases and the J segment 2 bases; nucleotides outside the gene matches: 4. CDR3 region: CSVAGTANTGELFF. The CDR3 coding sequence is TGCAGCGTTGCGGGGACAGCTAACACCGGGGAGCTGTTTTTT.

This chain uses TRBV5-1 with TRBJ1-2; 8 nucleotides agree with TRBD1. The CDR3 consists of 14 residues. J gave up 7 bases and V 1 base, and 6 bases lay outside the gene matches. CDR1 SGHRS and CDR2 YFSETQ come from the germline V gene. CDR3 residues: CASSLRQGAAGYTF. In DNA form, the CDR3 reads TGCGCCAGCAGCTTGCGGCAGGGGGCGGCTGGCTACACCTTC.

The genes are TRBV28 and TRBJ1-4; D unresolved. Per the germline V gene, CDR1 is MDHEN and CDR2 is SYDVKM. Trimming pared 5 bases from V and 11 bases from J, leaving 15 bases between. This CDR3 contains 13 residues. The CDR3 nucleotides read TGTGCCAGCAGTCCCGACGCAGGTAGTAAACTGTTTTTT. This gives the protein CASSPDAGSKLFF. The whole variable domain, remainder taken from reference TRBV28 and TRBJ1-4, is DVKVTQSSRYLVKRTGEKVFLECVQDMDHENMFWYRQDPGLGLRLIYFSYDVKMKEKGDIPEGYSVSREKKERFSLILESASTNQTSMYLCASSPDAGSKLFFGSGTQLSVL.

The chain combines TRBV6-6 with TRBJ1-1, with unresolved D. Trimming removed 2 bases at V and 9 bases at J, with 7 bases between. The CDR3 covers 11 residues. Germline V gives CDR1 MNHNY, CDR2 SVGAGI (reference sequence). CDR3 in amino acids: CASSYNTQAFF. Written as DNA, the CDR3 is TGTGCCAGCAGTTACAACACCCAAGCTTTCTTT.

The V gene is TRBV5-1, the J gene TRBJ2-2; 12 bases are a match to TRBD2. From germline, CDR1 is SGHRS and CDR2 YFSETQ. J was trimmed by 0 bases and V by 4 bases; bases with no gene match: 4. The CDR3 has 17 amino acids. The CDR3, as DNA: TGCGCCAGCAGCCTCACTAGCGGGGGGACGAACACCGGGGAGCTGTTTTTT. It yields the protein CASSLTSGGTNTGELFF.

This clone was observed once. The genes are TRBV6-5 and TRBJ2-5; D is possibly TRBD2 (6 bases). Germline V gives CDR1 MNHEY, CDR2 SVGAGI. The CDR3 consists of 12 residues. V lost 7 bases and J lost 0, with 6 bases in between. CDR3 amino acids: CASTGDQETQYF. CDR3 in DNA: TGTGCCAGCACGGGGGACCAAGAGACCCAGTACTTC.

The chain employs TRBV19 and TRBJ2-7; 11 nucleotides line up with TRBD1. CDR3 length: 16 amino acids. CDR1 and CDR2 from the germline V gene are LNHDA and SQIVND (reference sequence). After removal of 6 bases from V and 2 bases from J, the junction contained 9 bases not matched to a gene. The CDR3 sequence: CASRTSGTGGTYEQYF. Here the CDR3 DNA reads TGTGCCAGTAGAACCTCCGGGACAGGGGGAACCTACGAGCAGTACTTC.

The sample holds one count of this clone. The V gene is TRBV7-9, the J gene TRBJ1-1; D gene uncertain. The ends were cut back, 1 base at V and 0 bases at J, with 6 bases in the middle. The CDR3 is made up of 14 amino acids. Germline V lookup: CDR1 SEHNR, CDR2 FQNEAQ (reference sequence). The CDR3 loop reads CASSLDGLNTEAFF. The CDR3 nucleotides are TGTGCCAGCAGCTTAGACGGGTTGAACACTGAAGCTTTCTTT.

J is TRBJ1-3 and V is TRBV7-8; D is unclear. Germline V gene data show CDR1 as SGHVS and CDR2 as FQNEAQ. Trimming took 7 bases from V and 0 from J, leaving 16 bases between them. The CDR3 is 16 residues long. CDR3 in DNA: TGTGCCAGCACTCTCCGCGACGGAGTCTCTGGAAACACCATATATTTT. Its protein product is CASTLRDGVSGNTIYF. The whole variable domain, remainder taken from reference TRBV7-8 and TRBJ1-3, is GAGVSQSPRYKVAKRGQDVALRCDPISGHVSLFWYQQALGQGPEFLTYFQNEAQLDKSGLPSDRFFAERPEGSVSTLKIQRTQQEDSAVYLCASTLRDGVSGNTIYFGEGSWLTVV.

The genes are TRBV6-5 and TRBJ2-5, with 7 nucleotides matching TRBD1. Germline CDR1 MNHEY, CDR2 SVGAGI. The CDR3 spans 12 residues. Trimming removed 7 bases from V and 7 bases from J; junction bases left unmatched: 6. The CDR3 coding sequence is TGTGCCAGCACTACAGGGGTAGGGACCCAGTACTTC. This gives the protein CASTTGVGTQYF.

The V gene is TRBV27, the J gene TRBJ1-2, with a possible D match to TRBD1 (6 bases). There are 15 residues in the CDR3. V was pared by 4 bases and J by 6 bases, with 18 bases between. CDR1 and CDR2 (germline): MNHEY, SMNVEV (reference sequence). This CDR3 reads CASSSQGFSVDGYTF. In DNA form, the CDR3 reads TGTGCCAGCAGTTCTCAGGGGTTTTCGGTGGATGGCTACACCTTC.

The chain carries TRBV30 and TRBJ1-5; unclear D gene. The V end lost 6 bases, the J end lost 0 bases, and 15 bases lay between the germline ends. The CDR3 totals 15 residues. Per germline, CDR1 GTSNPN and CDR2 SVGIG (reference sequence). The CDR3 loop reads CACSERVLSNQPQHF. DNA of the CDR3: TGTGCCTGCTCTGAACGGGTCCTTAGCAATCAGCCCCAGCATTTT.

V gene TRBV6-1 combines with J gene TRBJ1-2; D may be TRBD1 (5 bases). This CDR3 spans 15 amino acids. Germline assignment: CDR1 MNHNS and CDR2 SASEGT. V was pared by 3 bases and J by 0 bases, with 11 bases between. The CDR3 bases are TGTGCCAGCAGTGATAAGGGGTTAGCTAACTATGGCTACACCTTC. Translating gives CASSDKGLANYGYTF.

This rearrangement joins TRBV6-1 to TRBJ1-5, with 8 bases matching TRBD1. The CDR3 spans 15 residues. V was pared by 4 bases and J by 3 bases, with 5 bases of the junction left unmatched. Germline CDR1 reads MNHNS; CDR2 reads SASEGT. The CDR3 coding sequence is TGTGCCAGCAGTGGGGGACAGGCCTACAATCAGCCCCAGCATTTT. It translates to CASSGGQAYNQPQHF.

The rearrangement links TRBV5-4 to TRBJ1-3, with TRBD1 as a possible D gene (6 bases). The V end was cut by 0 bases, the J end by 0 bases, with 13 bases between. The V gene's germline CDR1 is SGHNT and CDR2 YYREEE (reference sequence). The CDR3 is made up of 17 amino acids. CDR3 sequence reads: CASSLDPGAYSGNTIYF. The CDR3 DNA follows: TGTGCCAGCAGCTTGGACCCAGGGGCCTACTCTGGAAACACCATATATTTT.

This chain links TRBV10-2 with TRBJ1-4; D possibly corresponds to TRBD1 (6 bases). Germline V CDR1 and CDR2: WSHSY, SAAADI. This CDR3 is built from 15 residues. Between the trimmed V and J ends, which lost 7 bases and 0 bases, there was a span of 12 bases. DNA of the CDR3: TGCGCCAGCACCCAGGGGAGGGCAACTAATGAAAAACTGTTTTTT. It encodes CASTQGRATNEKLFF.